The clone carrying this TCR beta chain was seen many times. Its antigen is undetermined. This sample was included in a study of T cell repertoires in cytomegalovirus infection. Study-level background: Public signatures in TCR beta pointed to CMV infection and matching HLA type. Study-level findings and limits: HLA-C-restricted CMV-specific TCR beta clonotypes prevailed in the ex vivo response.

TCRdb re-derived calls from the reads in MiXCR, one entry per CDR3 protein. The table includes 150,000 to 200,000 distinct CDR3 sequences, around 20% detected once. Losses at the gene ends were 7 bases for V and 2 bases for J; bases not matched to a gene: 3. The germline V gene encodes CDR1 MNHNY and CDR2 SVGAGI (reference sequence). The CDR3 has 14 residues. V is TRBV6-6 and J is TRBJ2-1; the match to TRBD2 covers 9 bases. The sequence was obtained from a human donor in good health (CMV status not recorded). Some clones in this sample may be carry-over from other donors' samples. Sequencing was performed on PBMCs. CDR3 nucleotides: TGTGCCAGCACCCTAGCGGGGACCTACAATGAGCAGTTCTTC. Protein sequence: CASTLAGTYNEQFF.